Listed below are T cell receptor beta chains from one sample, sequenced in a study of T cell changes during pregnancy in multiple sclerosis. Assay used: immunoSEQ multiplex PCR; TCRdb lists only in-frame clones, some missing. The sample has 70,000 or so clones; roughly 91% are singletons. Sequences were derived from peripheral blood, sampled in the third trimester of pregnancy. These TCRs come from a female donor in good health, enrolled as a control in a pregnancy study. The conserved cysteine and the conserved F or W are not part of the CDR3 here. Fields, in order: CDR3 length, V gene, CDR3 protein.

length: 11
V: TRBV7-8
CDR3: ASSFRTGAEAF

length: 12
V: TRBV28
CDR3: ASRRQGIRVIQY

length: 12
V: TRBV6-5
CDR3: ASSASPGQGLTF

length: 12
V: TRBV6-1
CDR3: ASIFTGGVTEAF

length: 14
V: TRBV7-9
CDR3: ASSLGLAGGRDTQY

length: 12
V: TRBV10-2
CDR3: ASSEIVGAQPQH

length: 10
V: TRBV29-1
CDR3: SVGDRVYGYT

length: 15
V: TRBV5-1
CDR3: ASSSGATGVWADTQY

length: 13
V: TRBV18
CDR3: ASSSSGTGREKLF

length: 11
V: TRBV12-5
CDR3: ASGLRGGHEQY

length: 14
V: TRBV18
CDR3: ASSPLGAPGNYGYT

length: 12
V: TRBV4-2
CDR3: ASSQDGGWKTQY

length: 15
V: TRBV6-1
CDR3: ASSQGRRTGPGNTIY

length: 11
V: TRBV6-5
CDR3: ASSLDRAGGYT

length: 8
V: TRBV10-2
CDR3: VVGYNEQF

length: 12
V: TRBV21-1
CDR3: ASSSASGRNEQF

length: 13
V: TRBV28
CDR3: ASSLGGRQNTEAF

length: 12
V: TRBV19
CDR3: ASTEDRGLDGYT

length: 14
V: TRBV11-2
CDR3: ASSLGGATSGNTIY

length: 11
V: TRBV19
CDR3: ASTKTRNYGYT

length: 14
V: TRBV18
CDR3: ASSPPGQGANYGYT

length: 13
V: TRBV5-8
CDR3: ASSLVPDRGNEQY

length: 14
V: TRBV4-1
CDR3: ASSHYWTATNEKLF

length: 13
V: TRBV28
CDR3: ASSFLDPLYNEQF

length: 16
V: TRBV4-1
CDR3: ASSPGGAGGPSYNEQF

length: 12
V: TRBV7-8
CDR3: ASSREFTDTEAF

length: 12
V: TRBV2
CDR3: ASKEADSNQPQH

length: 13
V: TRBV4-3
CDR3: ASSQEGTPDTEAF

length: 13
V: TRBV6-5
CDR3: ASSFGGDASYEQY

length: 12
V: TRBV9
CDR3: ASSPRRGNYGYT

length: 11
V: TRBV5-4
CDR3: ASSLQGSYGYT

length: 14
V: TRBV5-1
CDR3: ASSLVGYVGANVLT

length: 12
V: TRBV27
CDR3: ASSFGRSYNEQF

length: 11
V: TRBV28
CDR3: ASSFSGEGEQF

length: 12
V: TRBV28
CDR3: ASSSGTTSREQY

length: 14
V: TRBV7-9
CDR3: ASSFSGQATGETQY

length: 14
V: TRBV6-4
CDR3: ASSDSRAGPSYEQY

length: 14
V: TRBV5-4
CDR3: ASSTRGGRNTGELF

length: 12
V: TRBV6-1
CDR3: ASSETGSNSPLH

length: 12
V: TRBV18
CDR3: ASCSGTSAGELF

length: 13
V: TRBV5-6
CDR3: ASSPPGQGAYEQY

length: 12
V: TRBV18
CDR3: ASSTDRGHGKLF

length: 13
V: TRBV5-4
CDR3: ASSLQGSGANVLT

length: 13
V: TRBV18
CDR3: ASSSTIQTNEKLF

length: 10
V: TRBV6-1
CDR3: ASRQGPVEQY

length: 10
V: TRBV25-1
CDR3: ASSEFPGRAF

length: 13
V: TRBV2
CDR3: ASSEGGQNTGELF

length: 14
V: TRBV7-6
CDR3: ASSLPGTGGNNEQF

length: 13
V: TRBV9
CDR3: ASSVDGSGEETQY

length: 11
V: TRBV6-5
CDR3: ASSSTVQETQY

length: 12
V: TRBV5-1
CDR3: ASSLGTGTYGYT

length: 13
V: TRBV11-3
CDR3: ASSFVTSGRVEQF

length: 14
V: TRBV5-1
CDR3: ASSLGGITSGNTIY

length: 15
V: TRBV4-1
CDR3: ASSTGGPSGSNQPQH